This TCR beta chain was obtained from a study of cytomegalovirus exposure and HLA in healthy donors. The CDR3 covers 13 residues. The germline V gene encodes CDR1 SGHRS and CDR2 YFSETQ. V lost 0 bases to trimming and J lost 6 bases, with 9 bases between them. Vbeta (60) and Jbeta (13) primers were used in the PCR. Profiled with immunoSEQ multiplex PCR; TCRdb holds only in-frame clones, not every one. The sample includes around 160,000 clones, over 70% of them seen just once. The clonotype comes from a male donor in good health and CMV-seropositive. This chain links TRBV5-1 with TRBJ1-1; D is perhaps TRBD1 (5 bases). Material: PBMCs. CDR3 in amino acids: CASSLAGDAEAFF. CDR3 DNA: TGCGCCAGCAGCTTGGCGGGGGATGCTGAAGCTTTCTTT.